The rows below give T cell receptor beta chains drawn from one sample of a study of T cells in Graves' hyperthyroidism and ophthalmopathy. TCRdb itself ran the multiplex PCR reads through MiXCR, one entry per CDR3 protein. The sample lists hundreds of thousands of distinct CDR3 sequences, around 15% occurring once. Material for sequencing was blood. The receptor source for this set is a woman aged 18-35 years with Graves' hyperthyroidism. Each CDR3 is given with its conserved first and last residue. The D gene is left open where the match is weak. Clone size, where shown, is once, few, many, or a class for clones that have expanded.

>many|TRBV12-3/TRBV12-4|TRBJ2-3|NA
CASRNAGRTDTQYF
TGTGCCAGCAGGAACGCCGGGAGAACAGATACGCAGTATTTT
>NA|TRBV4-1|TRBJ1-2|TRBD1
CASSHDILPTGDNYGYTF
TGCGCCAGCAGCCACGACATCCTCCCCACAGGGGATAACTATGGCTACACCTTC
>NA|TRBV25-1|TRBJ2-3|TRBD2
CASSDPGPGGTDTQYF
TGTGCCAGCAGTGACCCGGGACCGGGGGGAACAGATACGCAGTATTTT
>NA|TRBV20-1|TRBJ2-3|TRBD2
CSARDLSPSGSFTDTQYF
TGCAGTGCTAGAGATCTGTCGCCTAGCGGGAGTTTCACAGATACGCAGTATTTT
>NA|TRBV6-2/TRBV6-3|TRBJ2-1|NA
CASSRPWEAGYNEQFF
TGTGCCAGCAGCCGTCCGTGGGAGGCCGGCTACAATGAGCAGTTCTTC
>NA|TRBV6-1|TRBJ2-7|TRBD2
CARTPSGTPSYEQYF
TGTGCCAGAACCCCTAGCGGGACCCCCTCCTACGAGCAGTACTTC
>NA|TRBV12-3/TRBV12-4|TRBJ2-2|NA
CASSLLPNGELFF
TGTGCCAGCAGTTTACTCCCGAACGGGGAGCTGTTTTTT
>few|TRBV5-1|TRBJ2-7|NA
CASSPVRGAEQYF
TGCGCCAGCAGCCCGGTCAGGGGTGCCGAGCAGTACTTC
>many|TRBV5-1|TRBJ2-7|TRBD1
CASSRDRDEQYF
TGTGCCAGCAGCCGGGACAGGGACGAGCAGTACTTC
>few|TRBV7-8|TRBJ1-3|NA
CASSLGRANTIYF
TGTGCCAGCAGCTTAGGCAGGGCAAACACCATATATTTT
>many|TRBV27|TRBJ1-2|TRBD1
CASSPLETGGKRNYGYTF
TGTGCCAGCAGTCCCTTGGAAACAGGGGGGAAGAGGAACTATGGCTACACCTTC
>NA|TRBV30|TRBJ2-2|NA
CAWAASGTSYTGELFF
TGTGCCTGGGCGGCCTCCGGGACTTCTTACACCGGGGAGCTGTTTTTT
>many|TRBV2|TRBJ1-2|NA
CASSDSYGYTF
TGTGCCAGCAGTGATAGCTATGGCTACACCTTC
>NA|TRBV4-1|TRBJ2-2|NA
CASSQVGTMSTGELFF
TGCGCCAGCAGCCAAGTCGGGACGATGAGCACCGGGGAGCTGTTTTTT
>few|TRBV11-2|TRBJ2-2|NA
CASSLLETSSSTGELFF
TGTGCCAGCAGCCTCTTGGAAACTAGCTCCTCCACCGGGGAGCTGTTTTTT
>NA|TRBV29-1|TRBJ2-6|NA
CSVEASSGANVLTF
TGCAGCGTTGAGGCGAGCTCTGGGGCCAACGTCCTGACTTTC
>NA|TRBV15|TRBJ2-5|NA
CATSRDLQLVMETQCF
TGTGCCACCAGCAGAGATCTCCAACTGGTAATGGAGACCCAGTGCTTC
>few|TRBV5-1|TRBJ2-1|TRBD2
CASSAAGAPNEQFF
TGCGCCAGCAGTGCCGCGGGAGCCCCTAATGAGCAGTTCTTC
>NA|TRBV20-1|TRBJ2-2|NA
CSARDQGINTGKLFF
TGCAGTGCTAGGGACCAGGGGATTAACACCGGGAAGCTGTTTTTT
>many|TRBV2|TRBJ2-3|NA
CASRGRGRGADTQYF
TGTGCCAGCAGAGGACGGGGTCGGGGCGCAGATACGCAGTATTTT
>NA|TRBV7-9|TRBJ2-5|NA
CASSLKGGQETQYF
TGTGCCAGCAGCTTAAAGGGTGGGCAAGAGACCCAGTACTTC
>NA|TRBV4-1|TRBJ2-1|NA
CASSHGRANNEQFF
TGCGCCAGCAGCCACGGTAGGGCGAACAATGAGCAGTTCTTC
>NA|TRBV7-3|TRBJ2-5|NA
CAGSVGGYGTQYF
TGTGCCGGCAGCGTAGGGGGTTATGGGACCCAGTACTTC
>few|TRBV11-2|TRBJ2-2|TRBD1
CASSLMTGDYTGELFF
TGTGCCAGCAGCTTAATGACAGGGGATTACACCGGGGAGCTGTTTTTT
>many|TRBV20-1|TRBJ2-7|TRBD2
CSAIGRVTSGSLGEQYF
TGCAGTGCTATAGGACGCGTGACTAGCGGGAGTTTGGGCGAGCAGTACTTC
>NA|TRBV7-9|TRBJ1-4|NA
CASSLLEEKLFF
TGTGCCAGCAGCCTTCTGGAGGAAAAACTGTTTTTT
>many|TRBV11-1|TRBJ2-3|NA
CASSPGPGWGMTDTQYF
TGTGCCAGCAGCCCCGGCCCGGGATGGGGGATGACAGATACGCAGTATTTT
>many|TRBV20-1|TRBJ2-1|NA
CSARRAGLPYNEQFF
TGCAGTGCTAGGAGGGCGGGATTGCCCTACAATGAGCAGTTCTTC
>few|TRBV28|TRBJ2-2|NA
CASGSTTGELFF
TGTGCCAGCGGGTCCACTACCGGGGAGCTGTTTTTT
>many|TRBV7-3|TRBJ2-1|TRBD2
CASSPRASGSYEQFF
TGTGCCAGCAGCCCCCGGGCTAGCGGGAGCTATGAGCAGTTCTTC
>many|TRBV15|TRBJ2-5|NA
CATSRGGGGVETQYF
TGTGCCACCAGCAGAGGAGGAGGGGGCGTAGAGACCCAGTACTTC
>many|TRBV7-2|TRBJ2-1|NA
CASSSFNGSYNEQFF
TGTGCCAGCAGCTCCTTTAACGGGTCCTACAATGAGCAGTTCTTC
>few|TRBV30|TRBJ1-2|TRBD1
CAWKGTAYGYTF
TGTGCCTGGAAGGGGACAGCTTATGGCTACACCTTC
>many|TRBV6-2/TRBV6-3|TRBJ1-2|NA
CASSTGNNYGYTF
TGTGCCAGCAGCACAGGGAATAACTATGGCTACACCTTC
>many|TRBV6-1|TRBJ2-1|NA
CASRGGPVSYNEQFF
TGTGCCAGCAGGGGGGGGCCCGTCTCCTACAATGAGCAGTTCTTC
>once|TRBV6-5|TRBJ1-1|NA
CASSYDPRGTEAFF
TGTGCCAGCAGTTACGACCCTCGGGGCACTGAAGCTTTCTTT
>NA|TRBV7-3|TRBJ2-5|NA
CASSPKRGLQETQYF
TGTGCCAGCAGCCCTAAGAGAGGGTTACAAGAGACCCAGTACTTC
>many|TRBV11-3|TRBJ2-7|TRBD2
CASSKLGTSGFYEQYF
TGTGCCAGCAGCAAGCTCGGGACTAGCGGGTTCTACGAGCAGTACTTC
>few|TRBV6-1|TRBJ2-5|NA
CASSAGSLQETQYF
TGTGCCAGCAGCGCCGGGAGCCTTCAAGAGACCCAGTACTTC
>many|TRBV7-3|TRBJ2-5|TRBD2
CASSLSGLEGETQYF
TGTGCCAGCAGCCTCTCTGGACTAGAAGGAGAGACCCAGTACTTC
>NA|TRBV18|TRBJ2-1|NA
CASSVNSQGYEQFF
TGTGCCAGCTCAGTAAATTCACAGGGTTATGAGCAGTTCTTC
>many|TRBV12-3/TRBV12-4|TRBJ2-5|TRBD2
CASSPSGGGGETQYF
TGTGCCAGCAGTCCTAGCGGGGGCGGCGGGGAGACCCAGTACTTC
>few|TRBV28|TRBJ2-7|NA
CASSFWGFGDYEQYF
TGTGCCAGCAGTTTTTGGGGGTTCGGTGACTACGAGCAGTACTTC
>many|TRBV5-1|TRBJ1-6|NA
CASSLAYYSPLHF
TGCGCCAGCAGCTTGGCATATTACTCACCCCTCCACTTT
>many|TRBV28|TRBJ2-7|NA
CASSPARHFYEQYF
TGTGCCAGCAGTCCCGCCCGACATTTTTACGAGCAGTACTTC
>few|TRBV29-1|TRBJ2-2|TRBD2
CSVEWGEGLPGELFF
TGCAGCGTTGAGTGGGGGGAGGGCCTGCCCGGGGAGCTGTTTTTT
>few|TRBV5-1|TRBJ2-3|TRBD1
CASSLEGGSPLETQYF
TGCGCCAGCAGCTTGGAAGGGGGCTCCCCACTGGAAACGCAGTATTTT
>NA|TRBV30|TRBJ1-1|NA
CAWSAKTGFKAFF
TGTGCCTGGAGTGCTAAAACAGGGTTTAAAGCTTTCTTT
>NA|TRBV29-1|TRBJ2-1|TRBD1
CSVPGQGALISYNEQFF
TGCAGCGTTCCTGGACAGGGGGCTCTTATCTCCTACAATGAGCAGTTCTTC
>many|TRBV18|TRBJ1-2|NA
CASSPDRVPGYTF
TGTGCCAGCTCACCGGACAGAGTACCCGGCTACACCTTC
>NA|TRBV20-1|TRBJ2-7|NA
CSARSTWEIYEQYF
TGCAGTGCTAGAAGCACGTGGGAGATCTACGAGCAGTACTTC